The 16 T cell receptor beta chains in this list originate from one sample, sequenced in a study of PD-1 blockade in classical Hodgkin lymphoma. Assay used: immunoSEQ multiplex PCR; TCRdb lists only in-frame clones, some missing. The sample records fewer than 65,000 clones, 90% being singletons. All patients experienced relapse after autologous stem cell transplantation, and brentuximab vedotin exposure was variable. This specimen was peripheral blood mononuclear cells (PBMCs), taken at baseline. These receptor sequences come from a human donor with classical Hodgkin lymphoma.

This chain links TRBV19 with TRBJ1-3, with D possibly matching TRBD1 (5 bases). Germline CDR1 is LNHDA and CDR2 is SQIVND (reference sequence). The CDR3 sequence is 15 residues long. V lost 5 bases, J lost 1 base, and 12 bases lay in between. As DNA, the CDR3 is TGTGCCAGTAGTCCCCAGACAGAGTCTGGAAACACCATATATTTT. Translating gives CASSPQTESGNTIYF.

For the CDR3, the DNA is TGTGCCAGCAGCCCCACAGGTATGAACACTGAAGCTTTCTTT. Amino acid sequence: CASSPTGMNTEAFF. The chain uses TRBV7-3 and TRBJ1-1, with TRBD1 as a possible D gene (5 bases). The V end lost 5 bases, the J end lost 0 bases, and 10 bases lay between the germline ends. The CDR3 is 14 amino acids. CDR1 SGHTA and CDR2 FQGTGA come from the germline V gene.

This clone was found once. The CDR3 coding sequence is TGCGCCAGCAGCCAAGGCAGACCGGGACAGGGGAAGGGGTCCTATAATTCACCCCTCCACTTT. Translated: CASSQGRPGQGKGSYNSPLHF. The chain carries TRBV4-1 and TRBJ1-6, with 10 bases identical to TRBD1. The CDR3 covers 21 residues. J lost 1 base, V lost 1 base, and 13 bases had no gene match. Germline assignment: CDR1 MGHRA and CDR2 YSYEKL.

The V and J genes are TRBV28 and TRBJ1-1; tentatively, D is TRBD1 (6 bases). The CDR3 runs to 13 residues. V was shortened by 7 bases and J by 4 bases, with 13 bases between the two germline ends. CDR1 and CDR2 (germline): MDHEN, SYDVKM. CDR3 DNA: TGTGCCAGCAAGCCAGGGGATTTCACTGAAGCTTTCTTT. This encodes CASKPGDFTEAFF.

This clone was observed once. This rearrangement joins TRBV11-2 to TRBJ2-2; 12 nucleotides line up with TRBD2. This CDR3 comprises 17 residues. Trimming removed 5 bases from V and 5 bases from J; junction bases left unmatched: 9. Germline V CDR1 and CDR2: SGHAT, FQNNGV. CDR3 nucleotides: TGTGCCAGCAGCCAACGACTAGCGGGAGTTCGAACCGGGGAGCTGTTTTTT. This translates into CASSQRLAGVRTGELFF.

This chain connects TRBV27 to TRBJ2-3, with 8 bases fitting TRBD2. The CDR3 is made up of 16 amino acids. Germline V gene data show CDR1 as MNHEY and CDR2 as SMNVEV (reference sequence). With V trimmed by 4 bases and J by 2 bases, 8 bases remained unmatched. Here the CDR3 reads CASSSRTSPHTDTQYF. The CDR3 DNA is TGTGCCAGCAGTTCAAGGACTAGCCCACACACAGATACGCAGTATTTT.

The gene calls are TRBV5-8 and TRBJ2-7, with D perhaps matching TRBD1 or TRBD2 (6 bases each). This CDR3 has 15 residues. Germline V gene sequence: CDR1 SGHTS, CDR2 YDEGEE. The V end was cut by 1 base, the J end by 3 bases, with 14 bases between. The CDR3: CASSLPGARNYEQYF. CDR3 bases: TGTGCCAGCAGCTTGCCGGGGGCCAGGAACTACGAGCAGTACTTC. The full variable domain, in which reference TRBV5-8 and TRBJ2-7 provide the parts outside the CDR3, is EAGVTQSPTHLIKTRGQQATLRCSPISGHTSVYWYQQALGLGLQFLLWYDEGEERNRGNFPPRFSGRQFPNYSSELNVNALELEDSALYLCASSLPGARNYEQYFGPGTRLTVT.

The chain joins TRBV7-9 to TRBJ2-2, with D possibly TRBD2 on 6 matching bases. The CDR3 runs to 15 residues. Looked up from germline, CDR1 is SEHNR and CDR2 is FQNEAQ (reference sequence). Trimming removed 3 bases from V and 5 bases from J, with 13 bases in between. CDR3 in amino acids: CASSFGGVRTGELFF. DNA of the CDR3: TGTGCCAGCAGCTTCGGCGGGGTCAGGACCGGGGAGCTGTTTTTT.

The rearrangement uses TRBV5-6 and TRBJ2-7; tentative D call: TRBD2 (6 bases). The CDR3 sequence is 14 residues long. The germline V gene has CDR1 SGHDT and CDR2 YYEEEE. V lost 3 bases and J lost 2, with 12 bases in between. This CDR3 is CASSYLANPYEQYF. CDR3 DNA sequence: TGTGCCAGCAGCTATCTAGCGAACCCCTACGAGCAGTACTTC.

DNA of the CDR3: TGTGCCAGCAGCGTAGGACCGGGGGAAACCGGGGAGCTGTTTTTT. The encoded protein is CASSVGPGETGELFF. This chain joins TRBV21-1 and TRBJ2-2; no check of the table's D call, TRBD2, against the DNA was made. TRBV21-1 is a pseudogene locus. This CDR3 region has 15 residues.

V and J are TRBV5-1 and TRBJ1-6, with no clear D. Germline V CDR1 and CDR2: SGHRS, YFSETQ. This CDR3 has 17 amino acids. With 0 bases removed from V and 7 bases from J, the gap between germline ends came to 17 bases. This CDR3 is CASSLGTRAQENSPLHF. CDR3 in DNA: TGCGCCAGCAGCTTGGGAACAAGGGCTCAGGAGAATTCACCCCTCCACTTT.

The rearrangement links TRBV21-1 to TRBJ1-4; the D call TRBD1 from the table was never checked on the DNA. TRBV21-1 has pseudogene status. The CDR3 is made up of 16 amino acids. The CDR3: CASSKVHRGFGEKLFF. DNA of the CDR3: TGTGCCAGCAGCAAGGTTCACAGGGGGTTTGGAGAAAAACTGTTTTTT.

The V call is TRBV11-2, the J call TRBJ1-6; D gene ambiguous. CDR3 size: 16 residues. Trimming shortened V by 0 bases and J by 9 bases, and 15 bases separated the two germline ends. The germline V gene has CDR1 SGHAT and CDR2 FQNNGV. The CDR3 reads CASSLDRGRRASPLHF. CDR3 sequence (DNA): TGTGCCAGCAGCTTAGATCGAGGCCGGCGTGCTTCACCCCTCCACTTT. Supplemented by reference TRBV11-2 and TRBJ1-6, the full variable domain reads EAGVAQSPRYKIIEKRQSVAFWCNPISGHATLYWYQQILGQGPKLLIQFQNNGVVDDSQLPKDRFSAERLKGVDSTLKIQPAKLEDSAVYLCASSLDRGRRASPLHFGNGTRLTVT.

DNA of the CDR3: TGTGCCTGGACAGAGAATTATTACAATGAGCAGTTCTTC. It encodes CAWTENYYNEQFF. This chain links TRBV30 with TRBJ2-1, with unresolved D. V gave up 4 bases and J gave up 4 bases, with 11 bases separating them. The germline V gene encodes CDR1 GTSNPN and CDR2 SVGIG (reference sequence). CDR3 length: 13 residues.

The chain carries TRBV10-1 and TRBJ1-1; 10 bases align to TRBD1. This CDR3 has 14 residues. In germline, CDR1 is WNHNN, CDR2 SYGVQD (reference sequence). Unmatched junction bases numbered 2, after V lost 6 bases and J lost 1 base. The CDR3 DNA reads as TGCGCCAGCAGCAGGACAGGGGGGAACACTGAAGCTTTCTTT. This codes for CASSRTGGNTEAFF.

The CDR3 here is CASSHGTSLPYEQYF. CDR3 DNA: TGTGCCAGCAGTCACGGGACTAGCTTACCCTACGAGCAGTACTTC. The chain links TRBV2 to TRBJ2-7, with TRBD2 matching over 9 bases. This CDR3 is 15 amino acids long. V shed 5 bases, J shed 2 bases, and the junction held 7 bases outside the gene matches. Per the germline V gene, CDR1 is SNHLY and CDR2 is FYNNEI.